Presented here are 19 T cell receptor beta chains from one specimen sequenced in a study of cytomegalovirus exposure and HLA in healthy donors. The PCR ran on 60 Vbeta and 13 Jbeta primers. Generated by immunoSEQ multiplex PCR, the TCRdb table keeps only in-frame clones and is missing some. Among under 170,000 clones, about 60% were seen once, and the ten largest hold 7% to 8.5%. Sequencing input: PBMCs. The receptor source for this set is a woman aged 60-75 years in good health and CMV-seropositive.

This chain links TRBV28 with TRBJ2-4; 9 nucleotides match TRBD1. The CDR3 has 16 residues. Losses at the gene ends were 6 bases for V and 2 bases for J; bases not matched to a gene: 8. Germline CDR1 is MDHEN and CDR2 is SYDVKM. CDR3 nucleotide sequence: TGTGCCAGCAGAGAACAGGGGGCGCGGTCCAAAAACATTCAGTACTTC. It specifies CASREQGARSKNIQYF.

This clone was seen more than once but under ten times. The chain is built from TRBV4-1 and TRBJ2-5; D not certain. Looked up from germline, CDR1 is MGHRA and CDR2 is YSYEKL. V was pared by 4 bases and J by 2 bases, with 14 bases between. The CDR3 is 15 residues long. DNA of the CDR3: TGCGCCAGCAGCCCAGTCTTGGCGGCACAAGAGACCCAGTACTTC. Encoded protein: CASSPVLAAQETQYF.

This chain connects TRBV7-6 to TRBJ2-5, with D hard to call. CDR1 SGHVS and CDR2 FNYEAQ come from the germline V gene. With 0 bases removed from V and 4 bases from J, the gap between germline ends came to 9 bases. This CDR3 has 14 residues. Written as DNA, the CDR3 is TGTGCCAGCAGCTTAGCGACTGAAGGAGAGACCCAGTACTTC. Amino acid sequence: CASSLATEGETQYF.

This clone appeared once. CDR3 nucleotides: TGTGCCAGCAGCCGGGAGGGGTCAAACACCATATATTTT. Protein sequence: CASSREGSNTIYF. The chain has TRBV4-2 and TRBJ1-3; D is perhaps TRBD1 (5 bases). This CDR3 has 13 amino acids. Germline loops: CDR1 LGHNA, CDR2 YNFKEQ. The ends were cut back, 4 bases at V and 6 bases at J, with 10 bases in the middle.

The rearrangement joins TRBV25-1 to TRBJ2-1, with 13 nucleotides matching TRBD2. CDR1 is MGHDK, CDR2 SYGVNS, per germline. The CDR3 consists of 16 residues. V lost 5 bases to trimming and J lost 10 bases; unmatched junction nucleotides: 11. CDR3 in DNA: TGTGCCAGCAGTCGCAAGGGACTAGCGGGACCAGGAGAGCAGTTCTTC. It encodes CASSRKGLAGPGEQFF. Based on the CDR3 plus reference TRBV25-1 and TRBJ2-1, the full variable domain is EADIYQTPRYLVIGTGKKITLECSQTMGHDKMYWYQQDPGMELHLIHYSYGVNSTEKGDLSSESTVSRIRTEHFPLTLESARPSHTSQYLCASSRKGLAGPGEQFFGPGTRLTVL.

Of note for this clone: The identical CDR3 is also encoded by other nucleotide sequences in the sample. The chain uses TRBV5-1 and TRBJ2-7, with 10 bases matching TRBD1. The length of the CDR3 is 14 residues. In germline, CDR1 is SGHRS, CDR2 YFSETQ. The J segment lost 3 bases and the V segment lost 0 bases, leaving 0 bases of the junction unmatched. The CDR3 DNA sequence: TGCGCCAGCAGCTTGGGGACAGGGGGCTACGAGCAGTACTTC. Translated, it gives CASSLGTGGYEQYF.

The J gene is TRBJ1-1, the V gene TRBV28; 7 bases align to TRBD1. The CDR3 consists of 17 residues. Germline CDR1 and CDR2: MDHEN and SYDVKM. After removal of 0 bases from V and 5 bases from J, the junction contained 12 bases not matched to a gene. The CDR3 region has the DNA TGTGCCAGCAGTTTATGGAGGGGGCGGGCGGCCCATACTGAAGCTTTCTTT. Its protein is CASSLWRGRAAHTEAFF.

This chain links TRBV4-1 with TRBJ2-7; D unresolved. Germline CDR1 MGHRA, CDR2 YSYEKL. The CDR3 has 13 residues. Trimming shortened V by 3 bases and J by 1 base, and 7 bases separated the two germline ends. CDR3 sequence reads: CASSHGGSYEQYF. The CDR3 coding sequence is TGCGCCAGCAGCCACGGCGGATCCTACGAGCAGTACTTC.

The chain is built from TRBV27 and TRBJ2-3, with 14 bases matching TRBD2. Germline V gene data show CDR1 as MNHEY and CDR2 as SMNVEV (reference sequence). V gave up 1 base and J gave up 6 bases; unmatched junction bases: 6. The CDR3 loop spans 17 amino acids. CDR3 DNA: TGTGCCAGCAGTTTATTGGGACTAGCGGGAGTGCGGGATACGCAGTATTTT. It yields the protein CASSLLGLAGVRDTQYF.

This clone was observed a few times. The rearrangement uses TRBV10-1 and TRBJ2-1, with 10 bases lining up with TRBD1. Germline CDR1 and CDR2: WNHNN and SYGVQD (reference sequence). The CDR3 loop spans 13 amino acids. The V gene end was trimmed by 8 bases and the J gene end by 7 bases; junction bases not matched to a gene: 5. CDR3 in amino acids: CASSRDRGNEQFF. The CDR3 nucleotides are TGCGCCAGCTCCCGGGACAGGGGTAATGAGCAGTTCTTC.

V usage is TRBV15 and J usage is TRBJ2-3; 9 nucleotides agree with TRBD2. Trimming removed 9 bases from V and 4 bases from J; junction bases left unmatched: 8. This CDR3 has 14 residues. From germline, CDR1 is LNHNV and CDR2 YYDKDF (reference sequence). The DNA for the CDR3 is TGTGCCACGGCGGGACTAGCTGGGTCAGATACGCAGTATTTT. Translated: CATAGLAGSDTQYF.

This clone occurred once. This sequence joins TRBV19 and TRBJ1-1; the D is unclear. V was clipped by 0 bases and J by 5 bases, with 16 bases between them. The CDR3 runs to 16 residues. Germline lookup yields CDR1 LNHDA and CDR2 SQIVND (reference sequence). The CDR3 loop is CASSIEAQSPRTEAFF. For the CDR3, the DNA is TGTGCCAGTAGTATAGAGGCACAGTCCCCAAGGACTGAAGCTTTCTTT.

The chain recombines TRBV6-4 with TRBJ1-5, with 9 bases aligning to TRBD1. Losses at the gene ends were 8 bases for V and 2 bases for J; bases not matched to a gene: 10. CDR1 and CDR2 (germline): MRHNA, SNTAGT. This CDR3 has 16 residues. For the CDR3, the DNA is TGTGCCAGCGGACGACAGGGGGTCGCGGGCAATCAGCCCCAGCATTTT. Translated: CASGRQGVAGNQPQHF.

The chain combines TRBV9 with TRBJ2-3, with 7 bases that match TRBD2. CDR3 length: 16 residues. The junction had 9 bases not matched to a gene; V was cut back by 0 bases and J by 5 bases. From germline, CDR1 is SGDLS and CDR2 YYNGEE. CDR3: CASSVVAGVRGDTQYF. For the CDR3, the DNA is TGTGCCAGCAGCGTAGTGGCGGGAGTGAGAGGAGATACGCAGTATTTT.

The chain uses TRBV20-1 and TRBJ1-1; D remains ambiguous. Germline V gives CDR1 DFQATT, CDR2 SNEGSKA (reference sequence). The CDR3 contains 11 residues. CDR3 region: CRISMNTEAFF. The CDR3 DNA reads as TGCAGGATCAGTATGAACACTGAAGCTTTCTTT.

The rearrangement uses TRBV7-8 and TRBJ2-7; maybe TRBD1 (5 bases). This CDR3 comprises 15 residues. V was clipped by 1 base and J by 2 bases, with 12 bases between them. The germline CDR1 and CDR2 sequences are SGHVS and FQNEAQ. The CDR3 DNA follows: TGTGCCAGCAGCTTAGTCCCAGGGAATACCTACGAGCAGTACTTC. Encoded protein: CASSLVPGNTYEQYF.

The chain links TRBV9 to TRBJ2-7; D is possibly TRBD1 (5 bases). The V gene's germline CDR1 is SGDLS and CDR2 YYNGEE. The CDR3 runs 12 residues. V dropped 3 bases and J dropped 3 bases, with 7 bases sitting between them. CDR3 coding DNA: TGTGCCAGCAGCGGGGGCAACTACGAGCAGTACTTC. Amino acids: CASSGGNYEQYF.

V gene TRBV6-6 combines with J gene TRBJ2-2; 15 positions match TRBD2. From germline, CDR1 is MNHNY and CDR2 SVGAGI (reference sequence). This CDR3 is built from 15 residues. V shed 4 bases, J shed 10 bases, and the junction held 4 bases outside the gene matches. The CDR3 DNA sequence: TGTGCCAGCAGTTGGACTAGCGGGAGGGCGACGGAGCTGTTTTTT. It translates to CASSWTSGRATELFF.

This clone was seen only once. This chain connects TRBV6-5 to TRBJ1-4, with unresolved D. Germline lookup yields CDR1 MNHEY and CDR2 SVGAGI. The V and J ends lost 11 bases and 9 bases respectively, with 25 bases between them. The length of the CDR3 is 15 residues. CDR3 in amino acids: CAPGSKAFSVKKLFF. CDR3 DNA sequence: TGTGCCCCAGGTTCTAAGGCATTTTCCGTCAAAAAACTGTTTTTT.